Reported below is one T cell receptor (beta chain). Its antigen remains unknown. The data originate from a study of identical twins. Findings and limits, study-wide: Insertions were fewer in abundant cord blood beta clonotypes, whereas memory repertoires showed none of this pattern. Out-of-frame alpha sequences common to twins were enriched for low generation probability.

Template switching added a universal primer binding site, and final cDNA carried unique molecular identifiers. Using its own MiXCR run on the 5' RACE reads, TCRdb lists one record per CDR3 protein. The sample comprises fewer than 500,000 distinct CDR3 sequences, roughly an eighth of which are singletons, and more than 0.8% rests with the top ten. The germline gives CDR1 MNHEY, CDR2 SMNVEV (reference sequence). CDR3 length equals 15 residues. The junction had 14 bases not matched to a gene; V was cut back by 11 bases and J by 3 bases. This sample also belongs to another study, concerning yellow fever vaccine responses in identical twins. That paper adds: Twins reportedly showed a vaccine T cell response that seemed partly convergent and partly personalized.

Sample: CD4+ T cells sorted from blood. The chain employs TRBV27 and TRBJ1-2; the match to TRBD1 covers 8 bases. The receptor comes from a woman between 18 and 30 years old in good health. In nucleotides, the CDR3 is TGTGCCTGCCGGGACAGGAATTTTCTGGACTATGGCTACACCTTC. It encodes CACRDRNFLDYGYTF.